Reported below is one T cell receptor beta chain. The data are from a study of blood T cells in healthy people across ages. It was with a sample-barcoded 5' primer and a J-beta primer mix that a second PCR of about 6 to 12 cycles was run. TCRdb recomputed calls from the 5' RACE reads with MiXCR, one row per CDR3 protein. The data contain 780,000 or so distinct CDR3 sequences, more than 55% of them seen just once; the ten biggest clones take up roughly 24%. Germline CDR1 and CDR2: SNHLY and FYNNEI. The CDR3 has 13 amino acids. The V end was cut by 7 bases, the J end by 0 bases, with 10 bases between. Sequencing input: blood. The source is a man aged 40-49 years in good health. The rearrangement uses TRBV2 and TRBJ2-7; a weak D match, TRBD2 (6 bases). DNA for the CDR3: TGTGCCAGCATCCGGGACTCCTCCTACGAGCAGTACTTC. This translates into CASIRDSSYEQYF.